This is a list of T cell receptor beta chains from one sample in a study of cytomegalovirus exposure and HLA in healthy donors. Assay used: immunoSEQ multiplex PCR; TCRdb lists only in-frame clones, some missing. The sample shows roughly 140,000 clones, approximately 80% of them seen only once. Sequenced material: PBMCs. Receptor source: a woman aged 18 to 35 in good health and CMV-seropositive. CDR3s include the opening cysteine and the closing phenylalanine or tryptophan. D genes are given only for firm matches. Only part of the rows carry a size: once, few, many, or a class if the clone is expanded.

J: TRBJ2-3; size: -; D: -; V: TRBV4-2; DNA: TGTGCCAGCAGCCAGAGGGAGGGGGGGACCCCCACAGATACGCAGTATTTT; CDR3: CASSQREGGTPTDTQYF
J: TRBJ2-7; size: -; D: TRBD1; V: TRBV13; DNA: TGTGCCAGCAGCTTGGGCCCTACAGGGGCCCCCTACGAGCAGTACTTC; CDR3: CASSLGPTGAPYEQYF
J: TRBJ1-4; size: -; D: TRBD1; V: TRBV19; DNA: TGTGCCAGTAGTGAACGGGACGGGACAGGTGGAGAAAAACTGTTTTTT; CDR3: CASSERDGTGGEKLFF
J: TRBJ1-1; size: -; D: TRBD1; V: TRBV28; DNA: TGTGCCGGGCAGACAGGGGACACTGAAGCTTTCTTT; CDR3: CAGQTGDTEAFF
J: TRBJ2-7; size: few; D: -; V: TRBV28; DNA: TGTGCCAGCAGATCAGGGGAAGCGGGGGAGCAGTACTTC; CDR3: CASRSGEAGEQYF
J: TRBJ2-1; size: -; D: -; V: TRBV6-5; DNA: TGTGCCAGCAGTTACGGCGGGTCCGGTGAGCAGTTCTTC; CDR3: CASSYGGSGEQFF
J: TRBJ1-4; size: -; D: TRBD1; V: TRBV27; DNA: TGTGCCAGCAGGTTGGCAGGGGGCAATGAAAAACTGTTTTTT; CDR3: CASRLAGGNEKLFF
J: TRBJ1-6; size: -; D: TRBD1; V: TRBV10-3; DNA: TGTGCCATCAGTTCCGGGACAGGGAATTCACCCCTCCACTTT; CDR3: CAISSGTGNSPLHF
J: TRBJ1-6; size: -; D: -; V: TRBV11-2; DNA: TGTGCCAGCAGCTTACACAGGAATTCACCCCTCCACTTT; CDR3: CASSLHRNSPLHF
J: TRBJ2-7; size: -; D: TRBD1; V: TRBV7-2; DNA: TGTGCCAGCAGCTCGGGGACAGGCGAGCAGTACTTC; CDR3: CASSSGTGEQYF
J: TRBJ2-7; size: -; D: -; V: TRBV5-1; DNA: TGCGCCAGCAGCTTTTTGGTACCGGGGAGAGAGTACGAGCAGTACTTC; CDR3: CASSFLVPGREYEQYF
J: TRBJ2-7; size: -; D: -; V: TRBV5-1; DNA: TGCGCCAGCAGCTTGGCCAGATATGGCCCCCAGGGCGAGCAGTACTTC; CDR3: CASSLARYGPQGEQYF
J: TRBJ1-1; size: -; D: -; V: TRBV5-4; DNA: TGTGCCAGCAGCTTGGAGACAGCGGGCACTGAAGCTTTCTTT; CDR3: CASSLETAGTEAFF
J: TRBJ1-3; size: -; D: TRBD1; V: TRBV6-5; DNA: TGTGCCAGCAGCCACAGGGGATACGGAAACACCATATATTTT; CDR3: CASSHRGYGNTIYF
J: TRBJ1-1; size: few; D: TRBD1; V: TRBV6-1; DNA: TGTGCCAGCAGTAAAGACAGGGTAAGAACTGAAGCTTTCTTT; CDR3: CASSKDRVRTEAFF
J: TRBJ2-3; size: few; D: TRBD1; V: TRBV2; DNA: TGTGCCAGCAGGGGACAGAACACAGATACGCAGTATTTT; CDR3: CASRGQNTDTQYF
J: TRBJ2-1; size: -; D: TRBD2; V: TRBV7-2; DNA: TGTGCCAGCAGCCAACGACTAGCGGGGGCCGGAGGTGAGCAGTTCTTC; CDR3: CASSQRLAGAGGEQFF
J: TRBJ1-6; size: -; D: TRBD1; V: TRBV5-8; DNA: TGTGCCAGCAGCTCCCAAATTCTAGACAGGGACGGCAATTCACCCCTCCACTTT; CDR3: CASSSQILDRDGNSPLHF
J: TRBJ1-3; size: -; D: TRBD1; V: TRBV9; DNA: TGTGCCAGCAGCACCCGACAGGGGCGTATCGGAAACACCATATATTTT; CDR3: CASSTRQGRIGNTIYF
J: TRBJ1-4; size: -; D: TRBD1; V: TRBV7-9; DNA: TGTGCCAGCAGCCTGACAGGGACTGCGGAAAAACTGTTTTTT; CDR3: CASSLTGTAEKLFF
J: TRBJ1-4; size: once; D: -; V: TRBV7-8; DNA: TGTGCCAGCAGCTTAGATCCATCCGCAGGGGTGTACGAAAAACTGTTTTTT; CDR3: CASSLDPSAGVYEKLFF
J: TRBJ2-2; size: -; D: -; V: TRBV27; DNA: TGTGCCAGCTGTTTCAGGGCGAACACCGGGGAGCTGTTTTTT; CDR3: CASCFRANTGELFF
J: TRBJ1-1; size: -; D: -; V: TRBV5-1; DNA: TGCGCCAGCAGCAGCTTGTTCAATTCGGGGGTTCCTGAAGCTTTCTTT; CDR3: CASSSLFNSGVPEAFF
J: TRBJ1-2; size: -; D: TRBD1; V: TRBV6-1; DNA: TGTGCCAGCAGTGAAGTTGAAATGACAGGGGATACCTATGGCTACACCTTC; CDR3: CASSEVEMTGDTYGYTF
J: TRBJ2-5; size: -; D: TRBD2; V: TRBV5-4; DNA: TGTGCCAGCACAAGGGCCGGGACTAGGGGTCAAGAGACCCAGTACTTC; CDR3: CASTRAGTRGQETQYF
J: TRBJ1-1; size: -; D: TRBD1; V: TRBV7-9; DNA: TGTGCCAGCAGCCAACGACAGGGGAACACTGAAGCTTTCTTT; CDR3: CASSQRQGNTEAFF
J: TRBJ2-2; size: few; D: -; V: TRBV10-3; DNA: TGTGCCACCCGACAGGTCGAGGCCGGGGAGCTGTTTTTT; CDR3: CATRQVEAGELFF
J: TRBJ1-2; size: -; D: -; V: TRBV6-1; DNA: TGTGCCAGCAGCGCCGACAGACCACCGAAGTATGGCTACACCTTC; CDR3: CASSADRPPKYGYTF
J: TRBJ1-1; size: -; D: TRBD1; V: TRBV2; DNA: TGTGCCAGCAGTAGGGGACAGGGTGAAACTGAAGCTTTCTTT; CDR3: CASSRGQGETEAFF
J: TRBJ1-4; size: -; D: TRBD1; V: TRBV7-9; DNA: TGTGCCAGCAGCCCAACTGGGACAGCTGAAAAACTGTTTTTT; CDR3: CASSPTGTAEKLFF
J: TRBJ2-7; size: -; D: -; V: TRBV7-2; DNA: TGTGCCAGCAGCGCAAGGGGGGGGAACTACGAGCAGTACTTC; CDR3: CASSARGGNYEQYF
J: TRBJ2-1; size: -; D: TRBD1; V: TRBV7-2; DNA: TGTGCCAGCAGCTCATCAGGGGGAGTTTCAAATGAGCAGTTCTTC; CDR3: CASSSSGGVSNEQFF
J: TRBJ2-7; size: -; D: TRBD1; V: TRBV13; DNA: TGTGCCAGCAGCGTGTTACAGGGGGCCTACGAGCAGTACTTC; CDR3: CASSVLQGAYEQYF
J: TRBJ1-4; size: -; D: -; V: TRBV6-6; DNA: TGTGCCAGCAGTTCCGACGGCGGCGAAAAACTGTTTTTT; CDR3: CASSSDGGEKLFF
J: TRBJ2-3; size: few; D: TRBD2; V: TRBV7-2; DNA: TGTGCCAGCAGCTACCGACTAGCGGGGGCGCGCAGGGATACGCAGTATTTT; CDR3: CASSYRLAGARRDTQYF
J: TRBJ2-1; size: -; D: TRBD2; V: TRBV4-1; DNA: TGCGCCAGCAGCCAAGATAGCGGGGGGGCACCCAATGAGCAGTTCTTC; CDR3: CASSQDSGGAPNEQFF
J: TRBJ2-5; size: -; D: TRBD1; V: TRBV29-1; DNA: TGCAGCATACGACAGGGATCCCCAGAGACCCAGTACTTC; CDR3: CSIRQGSPETQYF
J: TRBJ2-1; size: -; D: TRBD2; V: TRBV5-1; DNA: TGCGCCAGCAGGCCCGCCGGCGGGGTGGTTGGTAGCGGGGGGTGGAATGAGCAGTTCTTC; CDR3: CASRPAGGVVGSGGWNEQFF
J: TRBJ1-5; size: -; D: -; V: TRBV19; DNA: TGTGCCAGTAGTATAGGGTCAAGGGGGAACAATCAGCCCCAGCATTTT; CDR3: CASSIGSRGNNQPQHF
J: TRBJ2-5; size: -; D: TRBD1; V: TRBV12-5; DNA: TGTGCTAGTGTCCGGGACAGGGGAGAAGAGACCCAGTACTTC; CDR3: CASVRDRGEETQYF
J: TRBJ2-7; size: once; D: TRBD2; V: TRBV5-1; DNA: TGCGCCAGCAGCTCCGGGGGGGGTCCCGAGCAGTACTTC; CDR3: CASSSGGGPEQYF